The 27 T cell receptor beta chains listed next were all sequenced from one sample in a study of CD8+CD57+ T cells in acquired aplastic anemia. Genomic DNA served as template for TCR beta VDJ and CDR3 profiling. MiXCR, run by TCRdb on the reads, gives a single entry per CDR3 protein. In the table there are more than 250,000 distinct CDR3 sequences, 50% to 70% of which are singletons. Sequenced material: sorted CD4+, CD8+, or CD8+CD57+ T cells (not recorded which) from PBMCs. The receptor source for this set is a human donor with severe aplastic anemia or a healthy control (not recorded which).

The V gene is TRBV6-6, the J gene TRBJ1-3; D is undetermined. Between the trimmed V and J ends, which lost 5 bases and 4 bases, there was a span of 18 bases. The CDR3 sequence is 16 residues long. CDR1 is MNHNY, CDR2 SVGAGI, per germline (reference sequence). The CDR3 sequence is CASSGNTVGRGNTIYF. Here the CDR3 DNA reads TGTGCCAGCAGTGGTAACACAGTGGGAAGGGGAAACACCATATATTTT.

V is TRBV15 and J is TRBJ1-2; 8 nucleotides line up with TRBD1. The V and J ends lost 7 bases and 7 bases, in that order; junction bases with no gene match: 11. Per the germline V gene, CDR1 is LNHNV and CDR2 is YYDKDF (reference sequence). CDR3 length: 14 amino acids. CDR3 in DNA: TGTGCCACCACCGACACAGGGGGAGTTATTGGCTACACCTTC. Translating it yields CATTDTGGVIGYTF.

The chain couples TRBV12-3 or TRBV12-4 to TRBJ1-5; D is unresolved. V was shortened by 5 bases and J by 6 bases, with 8 bases between the two germline ends. The CDR3 sequence is 12 residues long. The CDR3 loop is CASSIRVQPQHF. The DNA of the CDR3 is TGTGCCAGCAGTATACGGGTTCAGCCCCAGCATTTT.

Many counts were recorded for this clonotype. The rearrangement links TRBV6-6 to TRBJ2-7; TRBD1 agrees at 8 bases. V lost 4 bases to trimming and J lost 2 bases; unmatched junction nucleotides: 4. The length of the CDR3 is 14 residues. Per germline, CDR1 MNHNY and CDR2 SVGAGI (reference sequence). CDR3 region: CASSSLTGAYEQYF. The CDR3 DNA follows: TGTGCCAGCAGTTCACTGACAGGGGCCTACGAGCAGTACTTC.

The rearrangement joins TRBV20-1 to TRBJ2-3; TRBD2 matches at 16 bases. Germline CDR1 and CDR2: DFQATT and SNEGSKA (reference sequence). V trimming: 4 bases; J trimming: 6 bases; junction bases outside the gene matches: 7. The CDR3 totals 16 residues. CDR3 in DNA: TGCAGTGCTATGGGGACTAGCGGGAGGGCCAGGGATACGCAGTATTTT. This translates into CSAMGTSGRARDTQYF.

The V and J genes are TRBV7-9 and TRBJ2-7; 7 nucleotides align to TRBD2. The J call is uncertain, as TRBJ2-5 better fits the DNA end. Germline CDR1 reads SEHNR; CDR2 reads FQNEAQ (reference sequence). The CDR3 sequence is 14 residues long. CDR3 nucleotide sequence: TGTGCCAGCAGCGGGCGGGAGTTTCAAGAGACCCAGTACTTC. As protein: CASSGREFQETQYF.

This clonotype was seen more than once but under ten times. This may stem from a read error, because a much larger clone lies one nucleotide away. J is TRBJ2-3 and V is TRBV20-1; D gene uncertain. Germline CDR1 reads DFQATT; CDR2 reads SNEGSKA (reference sequence). The CDR3 contains 14 residues. The CDR3 nucleotides read TGCAGTGCTAGTTGGCCTATAAGCACAGATATGCAGTATTTT. Amino acid sequence: CSASWPISTDMQYF.

The chain employs TRBV20-1 and TRBJ2-3; D might be TRBD2 (6 bases). The CDR3 is 12 amino acids. V dropped 8 bases and J dropped 3 bases, with 12 bases sitting between them. CDR1 is DFQATT and CDR2 is SNEGSKA in the germline V gene (reference sequence). CDR3 sequence (DNA): TGCAGTCTGGCCGGGGGTACAGATACGCAGTATTTT. It codes for CSLAGGTDTQYF.

This clonotype occurred many times. V is TRBV5-1 and J is TRBJ2-5, with D hard to call. CDR1 and CDR2 (germline): SGHRS, YFSETQ. Trimming removed 2 bases at V and 5 bases at J, with 10 bases between. The CDR3 totals 13 residues. The CDR3 reads CASSFTLRETQYF. The CDR3 bases are TGCGCCAGCAGCTTCACCCTACGGGAGACCCAGTACTTC.

V and J are TRBV4-2 and TRBJ1-1; D is perhaps TRBD1 (5 bases). There are 16 residues in the CDR3. Trimming shortened V by 3 bases and J by 4 bases, and 18 bases separated the two germline ends. The germline gives CDR1 LGHNA, CDR2 YNFKEQ. The CDR3 nucleotides read TGTGCCAGCAGCCAGGGAATTACGGGGGATGGCACTGAAGCTTTCTTT. Protein: CASSQGITGDGTEAFF.

The rearrangement uses TRBV20-1 and TRBJ2-3; D is tentatively TRBD1 or TRBD2 (5 bases each). V was pared by 2 bases and J by 9 bases, with 18 bases between. The CDR3 runs 14 residues. Germline V gene data show CDR1 as DFQATT and CDR2 as SNEGSKA (reference sequence). The CDR3 DNA reads as TGCAGTGCTAGAATAACGGGACGGCCCGCGACGCAGTATTTT. Protein: CSARITGRPATQYF.

This rearrangement joins TRBV5-1 to TRBJ1-6; 7 bases align to TRBD1. The junction had 3 bases not matched to a gene; V was cut back by 0 bases and J by 6 bases. This CDR3 has 15 amino acids. The germline V gene encodes CDR1 SGHRS and CDR2 YFSETQ. As DNA, the CDR3 is TGCGCCAGCAGCTTGGAGGGGGCGGGTAATTCACCCCTCCACTTT. Its translation: CASSLEGAGNSPLHF.

This clonotype was detected only a few times. The genes are TRBV20-1 and TRBJ2-7; 15 bases are shared with TRBD2. Germline-derived CDR1 and CDR2 are DFQATT and SNEGSKA (reference sequence). This CDR3 contains 14 residues. V dropped 6 bases and J dropped 5; count of bases not matched to a gene: 5. CDR3 in DNA: TGCAGTGCGTGGACTAGCGGGGGGGCCGACGAGCAGTACTTC. Its translation: CSAWTSGGADEQYF.

The chain is built from TRBV2 and TRBJ2-1; 8 bases align to TRBD2. Germline V gene sequence: CDR1 SNHLY, CDR2 FYNNEI. The CDR3 is 13 amino acids. J lost 14 bases, V lost 1 base, and 7 bases had no gene match. The CDR3 sequence: CASSEEQAGVEFF. CDR3 DNA sequence: TGTGCCAGCAGTGAAGAGCAAGCGGGAGTGGAGTTCTTC.

V usage is TRBV2 and J usage is TRBJ1-6, with unresolved D. The CDR3 totals 13 residues. Per germline, CDR1 SNHLY and CDR2 FYNNEI. V lost 8 bases and J lost 7, with 12 bases in between. The chain's CDR3 is CASATQPNSPLHF. The CDR3 bases are TGTGCCAGCGCCACACAACCAAATTCACCCCTCCACTTT.

This clonotype was recorded a few times. Possible read error: a much larger clone is one base away. V usage is TRBV20-1 and J usage is TRBJ2-7, with a tentative D call TRBD1 (5 bases). The CDR3 runs 12 residues. Germline CDR1 and CDR2: DFQATT and SNEGSKA (reference sequence). V dropped 1 base and J dropped 5 bases, with 9 bases sitting between them. CDR3 in DNA: TGCAGTGCTAGAGCTGTAGGGGACGAGCAGTACTTC. Translating gives CSARAVGDEQYF.

As regards this clonotype: Because it lacks the conserved phenylalanine or tryptophan at the end, this CDR3 is likely a read error. It is unclear where the CDR3 begins or ends on the DNA, so no DNA is shown, and the CDR3 is as TCRdb lists it. V is TRBV6-5 and J is TRBJ2-2; the listed D gene, TRBD2, was not tested against the DNA. Per germline, CDR1 MNHEY and CDR2 SVGAGI. The CDR3 is made up of 15 amino acids, end residues included. The CDR3 region is CASSLGEGEYRGAVV.

This chain uses TRBV12-5 with TRBJ1-4, with D unresolved. CDR3 length: 12 amino acids. V was shortened by 6 bases and J by 6 bases, with 8 bases between the two germline ends. Germline CDR1 reads LGHNT; CDR2 reads FRNRAP. In DNA form, the CDR3 reads TGTGCTAGTGGAGGGTTGGATGAAAAACTGTTTTTT. Protein product: CASGGLDEKLFF.

This clonotype has at least ten counts. Here the CDR3 reads CASSTYRGREESPLHF. The CDR3 bases are TGTGCCAGCAGTACCTACAGGGGTCGGGAAGAATCACCCCTCCACTTT. The chain is built from TRBV6-5 and TRBJ1-6; 7 bases are a match to TRBD1. V dropped 5 bases and J dropped 10; count of bases not matched to a gene: 14. The CDR3 has 16 amino acids. The germline gives CDR1 MNHEY, CDR2 SVGAGI.

This clonotype was found a few times. The V and J genes are TRBV15 and TRBJ1-1; D not certain. Germline V gene sequence: CDR1 LNHNV, CDR2 YYDKDF (reference sequence). The CDR3 runs 15 residues. Trimming left V 3 bases short and J 4 bases short, with 15 bases between. CDR3 nucleotides: TGTGCCACCAGCAGGGATCACAAGGTGGGCACTGAAGCTTTCTTT. Its protein product is CATSRDHKVGTEAFF. The entire variable domain, with the rest obtained from reference TRBV15 and TRBJ1-1, is as follows: DAMVIQNPRYQVTQFGKPVTLSCSQTLNHNVMYWYQQKSSQAPKLLFHYYDKDFNNEADTPDNFQSRRPNTSFCFLDIRSPGLGDTAMYLCATSRDHKVGTEAFFGQGTRLTVV.

This clonotype occurred a few times. The gene calls are TRBV20-1 and TRBJ1-2, with D perhaps TRBD1 (6 bases). V shed 0 bases and J shed 4 bases, with 12 bases lying between them. This CDR3 region has 14 residues. Germline lookup yields CDR1 DFQATT and CDR2 SNEGSKA (reference sequence). CDR3 region: CSARDLDSLYGYTF. In nucleotides, the CDR3 is TGCAGTGCTAGAGATCTGGACAGCCTCTATGGCTACACCTTC.

The chain's CDR3 is CASSVVSGRAPQETQYF. The CDR3 bases are TGTGCCAGCAGTGTCGTTAGCGGGAGGGCCCCCCAAGAGACCCAGTACTTC. V gene TRBV2 combines with J gene TRBJ2-5, with 11 bases that match TRBD2. The J segment lost 1 base and the V segment lost 4 bases, leaving 8 bases of the junction unmatched. The CDR3 sequence is 17 residues long. Germline V gene lookup returns CDR1 SNHLY and CDR2 FYNNEI.

This clonotype was detected many times. V usage is TRBV6-5 and J usage is TRBJ2-5, with no clear D. This CDR3 comprises 15 residues. V was trimmed by 2 bases and J by 5 bases, leaving 15 bases between them. Germline CDR1 is MNHEY and CDR2 is SVGAGI. CDR3 in amino acids: CASSYRIGFKETQYF. DNA of the CDR3: TGTGCCAGCAGTTACCGGATAGGGTTTAAGGAGACCCAGTACTTC.

The genes are TRBV7-9 and TRBJ1-2; D ambiguous. V was trimmed by 0 bases and J by 5 bases, leaving 13 bases between them. The CDR3 is 15 residues long. Germline assignment: CDR1 SEHNR and CDR2 FQNEAQ (reference sequence). For the CDR3, the DNA is TGTGCCAGCAGCTTAGCCCAAAATCCCTCGTATGGCTACACCTTC. Amino acids: CASSLAQNPSYGYTF.

This clonotype appeared once. An end of the junction differs from the germline gene, which may be a read error. V and J are TRBV7-8 and TRBJ1-6; no clear D. The CDR3 sequence is 14 residues long. CDR1 SGHVS and CDR2 FQNEAQ come from the germline V gene. The CDR3 here is CASSLATYNSPLLF. CDR3 sequence (DNA): TGTGCCAGCAGCTTAGCTACTTATAATTCACCACTTCTCTTT. Full variable domain (remainder filled in from reference TRBV7-8 and TRBJ1-6): GAGVSQSPRYKVAKRGQDVALRCDPISGHVSLFWYQQALGQGPEFLTYFQNEAQLDKSGLPSDRFFAERPEGSVSTLKIQRTQQEDSAVYLCASSLATYNSPLLFGNGTRLTVT.

A note on this clonotype: A much larger clone differs by one base, so this may be a read error. The chain carries TRBV18 and TRBJ1-1; unclear D gene. The CDR3 is 14 residues long. Germline assignment: CDR1 KGHSH and CDR2 LQKENI. The CDR3 DNA reads TGTGCCAGCTCACCAAGACGTGGGGAGGCTGAAGCTCTCTTT. This sequence encodes CASSPRRGEAEALF.

The J gene is TRBJ2-7, the V gene TRBV7-6; D unclear. The CDR3 runs 12 residues. Trimming removed 1 base at V and 9 bases at J, with 10 bases between. Germline V CDR1 and CDR2: SGHVS, FNYEAQ. CDR3 nucleotides: TGTGCCAGCAGCTTAGATGGAGTTTCGCAGTACTTC. This gives the protein CASSLDGVSQYF.